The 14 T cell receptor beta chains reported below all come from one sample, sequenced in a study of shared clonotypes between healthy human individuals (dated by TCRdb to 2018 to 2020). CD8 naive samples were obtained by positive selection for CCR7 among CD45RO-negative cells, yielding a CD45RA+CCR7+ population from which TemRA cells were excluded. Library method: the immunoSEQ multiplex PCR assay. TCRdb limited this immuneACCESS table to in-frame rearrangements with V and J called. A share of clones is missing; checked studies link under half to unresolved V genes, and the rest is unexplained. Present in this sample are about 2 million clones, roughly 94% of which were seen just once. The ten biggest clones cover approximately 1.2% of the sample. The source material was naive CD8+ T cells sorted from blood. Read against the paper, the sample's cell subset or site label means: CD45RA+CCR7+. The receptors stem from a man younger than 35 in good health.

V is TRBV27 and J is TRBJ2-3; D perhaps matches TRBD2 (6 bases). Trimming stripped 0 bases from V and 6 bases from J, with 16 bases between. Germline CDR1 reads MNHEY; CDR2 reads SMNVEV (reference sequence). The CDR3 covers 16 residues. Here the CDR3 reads CASSLSRAGRPDTQYF. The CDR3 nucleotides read TGTGCCAGCAGTTTATCGAGGGCAGGGAGGCCGGATACGCAGTATTTT.

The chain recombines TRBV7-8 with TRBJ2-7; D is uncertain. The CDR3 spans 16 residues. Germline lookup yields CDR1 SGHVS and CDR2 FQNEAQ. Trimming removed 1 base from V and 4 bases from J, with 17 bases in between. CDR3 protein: CASSLETWSLAYEQYF. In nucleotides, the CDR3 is TGTGCCAGCAGCTTAGAAACGTGGTCACTTGCATACGAGCAGTACTTC.

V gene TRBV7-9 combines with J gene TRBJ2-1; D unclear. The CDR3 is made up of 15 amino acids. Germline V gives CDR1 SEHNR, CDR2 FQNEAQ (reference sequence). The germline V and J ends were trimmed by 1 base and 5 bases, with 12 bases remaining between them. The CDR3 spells CASSLVMLGDNEQFF. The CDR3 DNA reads TGTGCCAGCAGCTTAGTAATGCTAGGCGACAATGAGCAGTTCTTC.

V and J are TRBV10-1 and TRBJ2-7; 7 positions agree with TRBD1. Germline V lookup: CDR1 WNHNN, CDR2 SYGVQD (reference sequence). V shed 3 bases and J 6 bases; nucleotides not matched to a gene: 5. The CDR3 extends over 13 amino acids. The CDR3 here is CASSDLTGTEQYF. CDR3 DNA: TGCGCCAGCAGTGACCTGACAGGGACCGAGCAGTACTTC.

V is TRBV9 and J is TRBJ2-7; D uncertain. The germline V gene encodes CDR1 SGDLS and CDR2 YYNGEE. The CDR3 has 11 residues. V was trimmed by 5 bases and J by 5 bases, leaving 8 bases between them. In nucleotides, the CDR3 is TGTGCCAGCAGGGACGGCCACGAGCAGTACTTC. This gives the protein CASRDGHEQYF.

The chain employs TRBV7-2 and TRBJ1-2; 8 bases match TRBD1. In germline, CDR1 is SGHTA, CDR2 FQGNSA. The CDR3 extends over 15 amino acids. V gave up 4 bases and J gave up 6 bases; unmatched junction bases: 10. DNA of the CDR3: TGTGCCAGCAGCTCGTTGGACAGGGCAAACGATGGCTACACCTTC. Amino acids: CASSSLDRANDGYTF.

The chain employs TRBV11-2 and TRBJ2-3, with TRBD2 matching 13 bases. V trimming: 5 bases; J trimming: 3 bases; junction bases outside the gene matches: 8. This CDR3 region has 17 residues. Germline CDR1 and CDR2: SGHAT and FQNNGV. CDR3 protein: CASSPGLAGDETDTQYF. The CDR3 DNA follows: TGTGCCAGCAGCCCCGGACTAGCGGGAGATGAAACAGATACGCAGTATTTT.

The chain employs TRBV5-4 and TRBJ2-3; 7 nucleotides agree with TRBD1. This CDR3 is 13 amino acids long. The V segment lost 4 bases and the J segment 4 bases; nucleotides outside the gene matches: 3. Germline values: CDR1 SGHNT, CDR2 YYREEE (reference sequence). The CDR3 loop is CASSGGTADTQYF. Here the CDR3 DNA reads TGTGCCAGCAGCGGTGGGACAGCAGATACGCAGTATTTT.

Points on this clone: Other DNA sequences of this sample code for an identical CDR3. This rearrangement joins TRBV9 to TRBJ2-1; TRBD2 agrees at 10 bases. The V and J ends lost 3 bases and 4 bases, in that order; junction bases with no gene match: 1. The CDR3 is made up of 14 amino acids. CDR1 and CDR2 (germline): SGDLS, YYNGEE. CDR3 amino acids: CASSGTSGYNEQFF. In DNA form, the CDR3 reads TGTGCCAGCAGCGGGACTAGCGGATACAATGAGCAGTTCTTC.

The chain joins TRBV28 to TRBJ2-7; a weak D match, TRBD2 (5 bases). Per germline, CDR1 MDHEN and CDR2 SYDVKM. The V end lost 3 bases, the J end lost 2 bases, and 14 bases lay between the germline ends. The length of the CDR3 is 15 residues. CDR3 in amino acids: CASSFPGIWTYEQYF. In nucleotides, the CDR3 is TGTGCCAGCAGTTTTCCGGGGATCTGGACCTACGAGCAGTACTTC. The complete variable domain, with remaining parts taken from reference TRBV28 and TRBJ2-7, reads DVKVTQSSRYLVKRTGEKVFLECVQDMDHENMFWYRQDPGLGLRLIYFSYDVKMKEKGDIPEGYSVSREKKERFSLILESASTNQTSMYLCASSFPGIWTYEQYFGPGTRLTVT.

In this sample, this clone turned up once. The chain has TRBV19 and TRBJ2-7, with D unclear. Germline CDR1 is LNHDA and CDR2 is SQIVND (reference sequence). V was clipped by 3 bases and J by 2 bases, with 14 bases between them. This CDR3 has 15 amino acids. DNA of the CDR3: TGTGCCAGTAGTATTACGTGGAGTGAGCCCTACGAGCAGTACTTC. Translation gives CASSITWSEPYEQYF.

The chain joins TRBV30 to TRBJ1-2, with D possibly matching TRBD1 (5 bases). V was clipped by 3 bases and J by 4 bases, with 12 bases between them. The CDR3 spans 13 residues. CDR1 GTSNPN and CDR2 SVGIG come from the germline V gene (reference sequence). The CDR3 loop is CAWRGLRSYGYTF. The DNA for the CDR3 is TGTGCCTGGAGGGGACTGAGAAGCTATGGCTACACCTTC.

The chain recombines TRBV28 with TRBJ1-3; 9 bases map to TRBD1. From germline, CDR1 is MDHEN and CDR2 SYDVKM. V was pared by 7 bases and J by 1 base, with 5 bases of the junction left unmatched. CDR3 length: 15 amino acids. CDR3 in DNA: TGTGCCAGCAAAGGGGACAGGGAATCTGGAAACACCATATATTTT. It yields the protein CASKGDRESGNTIYF.

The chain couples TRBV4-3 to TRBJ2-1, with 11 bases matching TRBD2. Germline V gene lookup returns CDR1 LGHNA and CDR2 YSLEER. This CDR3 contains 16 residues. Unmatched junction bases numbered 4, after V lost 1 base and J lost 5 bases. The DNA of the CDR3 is TGCGCCAGCAGCCAAGGGATGACTAGCGGGAACAATGAGCAGTTCTTC. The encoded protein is CASSQGMTSGNNEQFF.